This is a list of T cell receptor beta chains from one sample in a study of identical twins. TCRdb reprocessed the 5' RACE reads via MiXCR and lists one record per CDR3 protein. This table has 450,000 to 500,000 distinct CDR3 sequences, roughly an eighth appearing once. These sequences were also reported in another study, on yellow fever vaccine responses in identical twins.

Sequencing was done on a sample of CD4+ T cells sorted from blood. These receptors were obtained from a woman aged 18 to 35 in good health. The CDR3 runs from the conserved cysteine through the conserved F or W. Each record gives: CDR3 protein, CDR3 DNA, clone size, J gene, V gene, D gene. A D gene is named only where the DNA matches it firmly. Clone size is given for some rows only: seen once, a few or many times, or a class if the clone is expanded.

CDR3aa: CASSLGVGGRGKTYEQYF; CDR3nt: TGTGCCAGCAGCTTAGGTGTGGGGGGCCGAGGAAAAACCTACGAGCAGTACTTC; abundance: NA; j_gene: TRBJ2-7; v_gene: TRBV11-1; d_gene: NA
CDR3aa: CASILGRGGLTDTQYF; CDR3nt: TGTGCCAGCATCCTGGGAAGGGGGGGTCTCACAGATACGCAGTATTTT; abundance: few; j_gene: TRBJ2-3; v_gene: TRBV2; d_gene: NA
CDR3aa: CASSTTPDRVYNEQFF; CDR3nt: TGTGCCAGCAGCACCACACCGGACAGGGTGTACAATGAGCAGTTCTTC; abundance: few; j_gene: TRBJ2-1; v_gene: TRBV7-9; d_gene: TRBD1
CDR3aa: CASSLEGDSNEQFF; CDR3nt: TGTGCCAGCAGCTTAGAAGGGGACTCCAACGAGCAGTTCTTC; abundance: NA; j_gene: TRBJ2-1; v_gene: TRBV7-9; d_gene: NA
CDR3aa: CSAARDMFMNTEAFF; CDR3nt: TGCAGTGCTGCCCGGGACATGTTCATGAACACTGAAGCTTTCTTT; abundance: many; j_gene: TRBJ1-1; v_gene: TRBV20-1; d_gene: NA
CDR3aa: CASSAAGPRALNEQFF; CDR3nt: TGTGCCAGTAGTGCCGCGGGGCCCCGAGCGCTCAATGAGCAGTTCTTC; abundance: NA; j_gene: TRBJ2-1; v_gene: TRBV19; d_gene: NA
CDR3aa: CSATGTGLKNYGYTF; CDR3nt: TGCAGTGCAACCGGGACAGGGTTGAAGAACTATGGCTACACCTTC; abundance: NA; j_gene: TRBJ1-2; v_gene: TRBV20-1; d_gene: TRBD1
CDR3aa: CSVAYGAGGSYEQYF; CDR3nt: TGCAGCGTTGCGTATGGAGCGGGAGGGTCCTACGAGCAGTACTTC; abundance: many; j_gene: TRBJ2-7; v_gene: TRBV29-1; d_gene: TRBD2
CDR3aa: CASSPLREQFF; CDR3nt: TGTGCCAGCTCCCCTTTGCGTGAGCAGTTCTTC; abundance: NA; j_gene: TRBJ2-1; v_gene: TRBV2; d_gene: NA
CDR3aa: CSAKVPTGAYEQYF; CDR3nt: TGCAGTGCTAAAGTACCCACAGGAGCCTACGAGCAGTACTTC; abundance: few; j_gene: TRBJ2-7; v_gene: TRBV20-1; d_gene: NA
CDR3aa: CASSFRGGTGETQYF; CDR3nt: TGTGCCAGCAGTTTCCGGGGGGGCACGGGAGAGACCCAGTACTTC; abundance: few; j_gene: TRBJ2-5; v_gene: TRBV12-3/TRBV12-4; d_gene: TRBD2
CDR3aa: CASSLAGQGAGSEQYF; CDR3nt: TGTGCCAGCAGCTTAGCGGGCCAGGGGGCAGGGAGCGAGCAGTACTTC; abundance: NA; j_gene: TRBJ2-7; v_gene: TRBV11-2; d_gene: TRBD1
CDR3aa: CASSLPQGANIQYF; CDR3nt: TGTGCCAGCAGCTTACCCCAGGGGGCCAACATTCAGTACTTC; abundance: few; j_gene: TRBJ2-4; v_gene: TRBV7-2; d_gene: TRBD1
CDR3aa: CSVAGGGETQYF; CDR3nt: TGCAGCGTTGCTGGGGGTGGAGAGACCCAGTACTTC; abundance: NA; j_gene: TRBJ2-5; v_gene: TRBV29-1; d_gene: NA
CDR3aa: CSARVGLANNEKLFF; CDR3nt: TGCAGTGCTAGAGTAGGACTGGCTAATAATGAAAAACTGTTTTTT; abundance: NA; j_gene: TRBJ1-4; v_gene: TRBV20-1; d_gene: NA
CDR3aa: CASSDRGRNTEAFF; CDR3nt: TGTGCCAGCAGCGACAGGGGGCGGAACACTGAAGCTTTCTTT; abundance: many; j_gene: TRBJ1-1; v_gene: TRBV12-3/TRBV12-4; d_gene: TRBD1
CDR3aa: CSVVSGTHEQYF; CDR3nt: TGCAGCGTTGTTTCAGGGACCCACGAGCAGTACTTC; abundance: NA; j_gene: TRBJ2-7; v_gene: TRBV29-1; d_gene: NA
CDR3aa: CSAPSRTAYNEQFF; CDR3nt: TGCAGTGCCCCGAGTAGGACAGCATACAATGAGCAGTTCTTC; abundance: few; j_gene: TRBJ2-1; v_gene: TRBV20-1; d_gene: NA
CDR3aa: CASNQAGAYNEQFF; CDR3nt: TGTGCCAGCAATCAAGCGGGAGCGTACAATGAGCAGTTCTTC; abundance: few; j_gene: TRBJ2-1; v_gene: TRBV6-2/TRBV6-3; d_gene: TRBD2
CDR3aa: CASSSGLQYEQYF; CDR3nt: TGCGCCAGCAGCTCTGGCCTACAGTACGAGCAGTACTTC; abundance: few; j_gene: TRBJ2-7; v_gene: TRBV5-1; d_gene: NA
CDR3aa: CASRIAGLASGELFF; CDR3nt: TGCGCCAGCAGGATCGCGGGACTAGCGTCCGGGGAGCTGTTTTTT; abundance: few; j_gene: TRBJ2-2; v_gene: TRBV5-1; d_gene: TRBD2
CDR3aa: CASRPRGGANTEAFF; CDR3nt: TGTGCCAGCAGACCCCGTGGGGGGGCAAACACTGAAGCTTTCTTT; abundance: many; j_gene: TRBJ1-1; v_gene: TRBV12-3/TRBV12-4; d_gene: NA
CDR3aa: CASSSRPAGATDTQYF; CDR3nt: TGTGCCAGCAGCTCCCGGCCAGCGGGGGCCACAGATACGCAGTATTTT; abundance: NA; j_gene: TRBJ2-3; v_gene: TRBV9; d_gene: TRBD2
CDR3aa: CSANGDGARQDTEAFF; CDR3nt: TGCAGTGCAAATGGGGATGGGGCGCGACAGGACACTGAAGCTTTCTTT; abundance: NA; j_gene: TRBJ1-1; v_gene: TRBV20-1; d_gene: NA
CDR3aa: CASSVASNYEQYF; CDR3nt: TGCGCCAGCAGCGTCGCTAGCAATTACGAGCAGTACTTC; abundance: NA; j_gene: TRBJ2-7; v_gene: TRBV5-1; d_gene: NA
CDR3aa: CASSSPSLGSYEQYF; CDR3nt: TGTGCCAGCAGTTCCCCCTCCTTGGGCTCCTACGAGCAGTACTTC; abundance: few; j_gene: TRBJ2-7; v_gene: TRBV28; d_gene: NA
CDR3aa: CSATRGTAGYGYTF; CDR3nt: TGCAGTGCTACAAGAGGGACAGCCGGCTATGGCTACACCTTC; abundance: few; j_gene: TRBJ1-2; v_gene: TRBV20-1; d_gene: TRBD1